These 29 T cell receptor beta chains originate from one sample sequenced in a study of T cells expressing NK-cell markers. TCRdb reprocessed the 5' RACE reads; each CDR3 protein has one entry and no DNA is given. This repertoire includes about 460,000 distinct CDR3 sequences. Material for sequencing was blood T cells: a sorted CD56 or NKG2C T cell subset, CD4+ or CD8+ T cells, or bulk PBMC T cells (not recorded which). The receptors here all came from a woman between 45 and 65 years old in good health.

This chain uses TRBV25-1 with TRBJ2-7; TCRdb's D call of TRBD1 is untestable without DNA. The CDR3 runs to 11 residues. Germline CDR1 and CDR2: MGHDK and SYGVNS. CDR3 loop: CARPRQGGQYF.

V and J are TRBV5-6 and TRBJ2-1; TCRdb names TRBD1, which stays unverified in the absence of DNA. The CDR3 consists of 15 residues. Germline V gene lookup returns CDR1 SGHDT and CDR2 YYEEEE. CDR3 amino acids: CASSLWSEGDNEQFF. Looking up the rest from reference TRBV5-6 and TRBJ2-1 gives the full variable domain: DAGVTQSPTHLIKTRGQQVTLRCSPKSGHDTVSWYQQALGQGPQFIFQYYEEEERQRGNFPDRFSGHQFPNYSSELNVNALLLGDSALYLCASSLWSEGDNEQFFGPGTRLTVL.

J is TRBJ2-1 and V is TRBV5-4; without DNA, the TCRdb call of TRBD2 cannot be checked. Germline CDR1 SGHNT, CDR2 YYREEE (reference sequence). The CDR3 length is 18 residues. The CDR3 here is CASSLEGLAVSSYNEQFF.

The rearrangement uses TRBV9 and TRBJ2-1; TCRdb's D call, TRBD2, is unchecked because there is no DNA. The CDR3 length is 15 residues. The V gene's germline CDR1 is SGDLS and CDR2 YYNGEE. The CDR3 sequence is CASSERGGSYNEQFF.

The chain carries TRBV3-1 and TRBJ2-2; TCRdb selects TRBD2, and the lack of DNA leaves this call unchecked. Germline-derived CDR1 and CDR2 are LGHDT and YNNKEL (reference sequence). This CDR3 has 18 residues. CDR3 amino acids: CASSQSNGRALGTGELFF. Variable domain in full (rest from reference TRBV3-1 and TRBJ2-2): DTAVSQTPKYLVTQMGNDKSIKCEQNLGHDTMYWYKQDSKKFLKIMFSYNNKELIINETVPNRFSPKSPDKAHLNLHINSLELGDSAVYFCASSQSNGRALGTGELFFGEGSRLTVL.

J is TRBJ2-7 and V is TRBV5-1; TCRdb's D call, TRBD1, is unchecked because there is no DNA. The CDR3 sequence is 15 residues long. Germline V gene lookup returns CDR1 SGHRS and CDR2 YFSETQ. CDR3 amino acids: CASSLGAGSYYEQYF.

The chain uses TRBV20-1 and TRBJ2-5. In germline, CDR1 is DFQATT, CDR2 SNEGSKA (reference sequence). The CDR3 extends over 14 amino acids. The CDR3 loop reads CSAISLAVQETQYF.

The chain recombines TRBV9 with TRBJ2-1; lacking DNA, the TRBD2 call made by TCRdb goes unchecked. The CDR3 contains 16 residues. Germline V gene sequence: CDR1 SGDLS, CDR2 YYNGEE. The CDR3: CASSAKQLANYNEQFF.

The chain combines TRBV12-3 or TRBV12-4 with TRBJ2-3; TCRdb's D gene call, TRBD2, goes unchecked for lack of DNA. This CDR3 contains 15 residues. The CDR3 region is CASSHLAGITDTQYF.

J is TRBJ2-3 and V is TRBV5-4; TCRdb lists TRBD1, though no DNA is available to test this call. Germline values: CDR1 SGHNT, CDR2 YYREEE (reference sequence). This CDR3 region has 17 residues. The CDR3: CASSPPPGTGSTDTQYF.

The gene calls are TRBV11-3 and TRBJ1-1; TCRdb outputs TRBD1, but without DNA this stays unchecked. The germline V gene encodes CDR1 SGHNT and CDR2 YENEEA. There are 13 residues in the CDR3. CDR3 amino acids: CATSRGLVTEAFF.

The CDR3 protein is CASSSGTRGGTDTQYF. The chain uses TRBV5-4 and TRBJ2-3; checking the TCRdb D call of TRBD2 is not possible without DNA. CDR1 and CDR2 (germline): SGHNT, YYREEE (reference sequence). The CDR3 consists of 16 residues.

J is TRBJ2-1 and V is TRBV12-5; the TCRdb call, TRBD2, lacks DNA for checking. Germline CDR1 reads LGHNT; CDR2 reads FRNRAP. The CDR3 spans 16 residues. The CDR3 spells CASGTSLGVVVNEQFF.

The J gene is TRBJ2-5, the V gene TRBV3-1; TCRdb selects TRBD1, and the lack of DNA leaves this call unchecked. Germline V gene data show CDR1 as LGHDT and CDR2 as YNNKEL (reference sequence). The CDR3 extends over 15 amino acids. CDR3 residues: CASSLRGGGSETQYF.

The chain links TRBV18 to TRBJ1-2; TCRdb's D call, TRBD1, is unchecked because there is no DNA. Germline assignment: CDR1 KGHSH and CDR2 LQKENI. The CDR3 sequence is 15 residues long. CDR3 sequence: CASSYTRTGGYGYTF.

V usage is TRBV29-1 and J usage is TRBJ2-1; the D call of TRBD2 rests on TCRdb alone, since no DNA is present to check it. Germline V gene data show CDR1 as SQVTM and CDR2 as ANQGSEA. The CDR3 consists of 11 residues. This CDR3 reads CSVPSYGEQFF.

The rearrangement joins TRBV7-8 to TRBJ2-1. Germline values: CDR1 SGHVS, CDR2 FQNEAQ. This CDR3 has 13 residues. CDR3 in amino acids: CASSPMGRSEQFF.

The chain carries TRBV5-1 and TRBJ2-5; the D call from TCRdb, TRBD1, cannot be confirmed without DNA. CDR3 size: 15 residues. The germline V gene has CDR1 SGHRS and CDR2 YFSETQ. CDR3: CASSWGQLAQETQYF.

V and J are TRBV19 and TRBJ1-1; the TCRdb call, TRBD1, lacks DNA for checking. CDR1 LNHDA and CDR2 SQIVND come from the germline V gene (reference sequence). The CDR3 contains 14 residues. The CDR3 here is CASSTQGSGTEAFF.

The rearrangement links TRBV6-5 to TRBJ2-5. CDR1 and CDR2 (germline): MNHEY, SVGAGI. The CDR3 has 13 residues. This chain's CDR3 is CASRRGWRETQYF.

The chain combines TRBV7-2 with TRBJ1-2. This CDR3 contains 14 residues. Per germline, CDR1 SGHTA and CDR2 FQGNSA. This chain's CDR3 is CASSPDGDSYGYTF.

The chain joins TRBV5-1 to TRBJ2-1; TCRdb outputs TRBD2, but without DNA this stays unchecked. The V gene's germline CDR1 is SGHRS and CDR2 YFSETQ. The CDR3 covers 20 residues. The CDR3 reads CASSSALSASGSSSYNEQFF.

This chain connects TRBV6-5 to TRBJ2-3. Germline V CDR1 and CDR2: MNHEY, SVGAGI. The CDR3 contains 14 residues. CDR3 region: CASSYSTSTDTQYF.

V and J are TRBV25-1 and TRBJ1-2. The V gene's germline CDR1 is MGHDK and CDR2 SYGVNS. The CDR3 loop spans 11 amino acids. CDR3 protein: CASSELSGYTF.

The V and J genes are TRBV5-1 and TRBJ2-1; checking the TCRdb D call of TRBD1 is not possible without DNA. Germline V gives CDR1 SGHRS, CDR2 YFSETQ. The CDR3 is 17 amino acids. CDR3 loop: CASSFNLGGSSSNEQFF.

The chain recombines TRBV5-1 with TRBJ2-1. This CDR3 has 16 amino acids. Looked up from germline, CDR1 is SGHRS and CDR2 is YFSETQ. This chain's CDR3 is CASSQSTVSGWNEQFF.

The genes are TRBV5-1 and TRBJ2-3. CDR1 is SGHRS and CDR2 is YFSETQ in the germline V gene. This CDR3 has 14 residues. CDR3 in amino acids: CASSIGPITDTQYF. Full variable domain (remainder filled in from reference TRBV5-1 and TRBJ2-3): KAGVTQTPRYLIKTRGQQVTLSCSPISGHRSVSWYQQTPGQGLQFLFEYFSETQRNKGNFPGRFSGRQFSNSRSEMNVSTLELGDSALYLCASSIGPITDTQYFGPGTRLTVL.

V usage is TRBV30 and J usage is TRBJ2-3. The germline V gene encodes CDR1 GTSNPN and CDR2 SVGIG (reference sequence). This CDR3 comprises 13 residues. The chain's CDR3 is CAWSVLKGDTQYF.

The chain recombines TRBV5-1 with TRBJ2-3. Germline V gene data show CDR1 as SGHRS and CDR2 as YFSETQ. This CDR3 region has 13 residues. The CDR3 sequence: CASSPTPTDTQYF. Full variable domain (remainder filled in from reference TRBV5-1 and TRBJ2-3): KAGVTQTPRYLIKTRGQQVTLSCSPISGHRSVSWYQQTPGQGLQFLFEYFSETQRNKGNFPGRFSGRQFSNSRSEMNVSTLELGDSALYLCASSPTPTDTQYFGPGTRLTVL.